This T cell receptor beta chain was captured in a study of blood T cell repertoires in COVID-19. About the study: The cDNA or gDNA used as material had been derived from T cells, B-cell-depleted T cells, or PBMCs.

This CDR3 has 14 amino acids. CDR1 is SGDLS and CDR2 is YYNGEE in the germline V gene. Trimming left V 3 bases short and J 7 bases short, with 11 bases between. Study processing details: Estimated nucleated cell counts came from reference gene primer amplification. The repertoire was sequenced with immunoSEQ multiplex PCR; TCRdb's copy has only in-frame clones and lacks some. That table furnishes V, J and clone size, whereas the DNA furnished D and trimming. The data contain about 98,000 clones, about 86% of them singletons. This TCR derives from a man between 60 and 70 years old with acute or convalescent COVID-19. V usage is TRBV9 and J usage is TRBJ1-6; D possibly corresponds to TRBD1 (5 bases). Sequences were obtained from peripheral blood. In nucleotides, the CDR3 is TGTGCCAGCAGCGAATCAGGGTACAATTCACCCCTCCACTTT. It codes for CASSESGYNSPLHF.